Following are 13 T cell receptor beta chains from one sample sequenced in a study of T cells in Graves' hyperthyroidism and ophthalmopathy. It was RNA transcripts that yielded the amplified TCR beta CDR3 regions. The HTBI primer set served for first-round RT-PCR of the TCR CDR3. From the multiplex PCR reads, TCRdb called clonotypes with MiXCR, one entry per CDR3 protein. The sample lists fewer than 450,000 distinct CDR3 sequences; about a sixth were seen once. Input material: blood. These receptors came from a woman aged 30 to 39 with Graves' hyperthyroidism that later progressed to Graves' ophthalmopathy.

This chain joins TRBV29-1 and TRBJ2-7; the D is unclear. Deletions cut 4 bases from V and 1 base from J, with 11 bases between. This CDR3 spans 13 amino acids. CDR1 SQVTM and CDR2 ANQGSEA come from the germline V gene. CDR3 in amino acids: CSVAFFGSYEQYF. The CDR3 DNA reads as TGCAGCGTTGCTTTCTTCGGGTCCTACGAGCAGTACTTC.

The table lists this clonotype with many counts. The chain is built from TRBV10-3 and TRBJ1-5; weak D call: TRBD1 (5 bases). The CDR3 extends over 17 amino acids. Trimming removed 2 bases at V and 2 bases at J, with 16 bases between. Per germline, CDR1 ENHRY and CDR2 SYGVKD. CDR3 region: CAISEVGRDAGNQPQHF. CDR3 sequence (DNA): TGTGCCATCAGTGAGGTGGGCCGGGACGCGGGCAATCAGCCCCAGCATTTT.

At least ten counts were recorded for this clonotype. The rearrangement joins TRBV20-1 to TRBJ1-1; D remains unclear. The CDR3 sequence is 14 residues long. The V gene's germline CDR1 is DFQATT and CDR2 SNEGSKA (reference sequence). V lost 3 bases, J lost 0 bases, and 11 bases lay in between. CDR3 loop: CSASRGAMNTEAFF. As DNA, the CDR3 is TGCAGTGCTAGTCGTGGAGCCATGAACACTGAAGCTTTCTTT.

This clonotype appeared many times. J is TRBJ2-3 and V is TRBV6-1, with no clear D. This CDR3 has 15 amino acids. Germline V lookup: CDR1 MNHNS, CDR2 SASEGT. V lost 3 bases to trimming and J lost 0 bases, with 10 bases between them. CDR3 DNA sequence: TGTGCCAGCAGTGACTACGGGCGAAGCACAGATACGCAGTATTTT. As protein: CASSDYGRSTDTQYF.

Comment on this clonotype: This may come from a read error, since a much larger clone is one base off. The rearrangement joins TRBV28 to TRBJ1-3; unclear D gene. The V end lost 3 bases, the J end lost 4 bases, and 7 bases lay between the germline ends. The CDR3 contains 13 residues. In germline, CDR1 is MDHEN, CDR2 SYDVKM. The DNA for the CDR3 is TGTGCCAGCAGTTTCGTCCGCGGAAACACCATATATTTT. Translation gives CASSFVRGNTIYF.

This clonotype was found many times. J is TRBJ1-4 and V is TRBV7-2; 8 bases fit TRBD1. The CDR3 runs 15 residues. Germline V gene sequence: CDR1 SGHTA, CDR2 FQGNSA. After removal of 2 bases from V and 7 bases from J, the junction contained 6 bases not matched to a gene. The CDR3 loop is CASSLSDRGGEKLFF. The CDR3 nucleotides are TGTGCCAGCAGCTTAAGTGACAGGGGAGGTGAAAAACTGTTTTTT.

This clonotype was seen repeatedly, ten times or more. This rearrangement joins TRBV3-1 to TRBJ2-1, with 7 bases matching TRBD1. CDR3 size: 17 residues. CDR1 is LGHDT and CDR2 is YNNKEL in the germline V gene (reference sequence). The V segment lost 1 base and the J segment 0 bases; nucleotides outside the gene matches: 6. Written as DNA, the CDR3 is TGTGCCAGCAGCCAAGGTCGAGGGGGCACCTCCTACAATGAGCAGTTCTTC. It is translated as CASSQGRGGTSYNEQFF.

This clonotype has at least ten counts. The CDR3, as DNA: TGTGCCAGCAGTTTACTTGTCCAGCAGTATTTT. Protein sequence: CASSLLVQQYF. The chain carries TRBV12-3 or TRBV12-4 and TRBJ2-3; the D is unclear. This CDR3 contains 11 residues. Trimming pared 2 bases from V and 11 bases from J, leaving 8 bases between.

This clonotype was counted ten times or more. V is TRBV27 and J is TRBJ2-3; D perhaps matches TRBD2 (6 bases). V was cut by 8 bases and J by 1 base, with 16 bases left in between. The CDR3 sequence is 15 residues long. The germline gives CDR1 MNHEY, CDR2 SMNVEV (reference sequence). The DNA of the CDR3 is TGTGCCAGCGTCAAAAGGGGCGGGGGCACAGATACGCAGTATTTT. Translated: CASVKRGGGTDTQYF.

This clonotype was counted ten times or more. Its ends do not fully match the called genes, so a read error is possible. The chain carries TRBV5-1 and TRBJ1-4; tentative D call: TRBD1 (5 bases). CDR1 SGHRS and CDR2 YFSETQ come from the germline V gene. The CDR3 covers 16 residues. The CDR3 here is CASSLVGTATNEKLFF. DNA of the CDR3: TGTGCCAGCAGCTTGGTGGGGACGGCAACTAATGAAAAACTGTTTTTT. The variable domain in full, with the rest retrieved from reference TRBV5-1 and TRBJ1-4, is KAGVTQTPRYLIKTRGQQVTLSCSPISGHRSVSWYQQTPGQGLQFLFEYFSETQRNKGNFPGRFSGRQFSNSRSEMNVSTLELGDSALYLCASSLVGTATNEKLFFGSGTQLSVL.

This clonotype was seen at least ten times. The J gene is TRBJ2-7, the V gene TRBV20-1; 12 positions match TRBD2. CDR1 is DFQATT, CDR2 SNEGSKA, per germline (reference sequence). CDR3 length equals 17 residues. Trimming cost V 0 bases and J 4 bases; bases outside gene matches: 10. CDR3 residues: CSARDPRAGTSGYEQYF. As DNA, the CDR3 is TGCAGTGCTAGAGATCCTAGGGCCGGGACTAGCGGGTACGAGCAGTACTTC.

The CDR3 region is CATSRGSGTADNEQFF. The DNA of the CDR3 is TGTGCCACCAGCAGGGGGTCCGGGACAGCAGACAATGAGCAGTTCTTC. The chain has TRBV15 and TRBJ2-1, with TRBD1 matching 7 bases. V lost 3 bases, J lost 5 bases, and 10 bases stayed unmatched. Germline V gene lookup returns CDR1 LNHNV and CDR2 YYDKDF (reference sequence). This CDR3 has 16 amino acids.

This clonotype was counted a few times. Here the CDR3 DNA reads TGTGCTAGTGGTTTGGTACCGGGCGAGCAGTACTTC. Protein product: CASGLVPGEQYF. The chain uses TRBV12-5 and TRBJ2-7; D not resolved. CDR1 and CDR2 from the germline V gene are LGHNT and FRNRAP. Trimming pared 0 bases from V and 6 bases from J, leaving 6 bases between. The CDR3 loop spans 12 amino acids.